This T cell receptor (beta chain) was sequenced for a study of T cell changes during pregnancy in multiple sclerosis. Data came from immunoSEQ multiplex PCR; TCRdb stores just in-frame clones and leaves some out. The table lists roughly 52,000 clones, 94% of them singletons. V lost 3 bases, J lost 3 bases, and 9 bases lay in between. Germline V lookup: CDR1 MNHEY, CDR2 SMNVEV (reference sequence). The CDR3 consists of 13 residues. The source material was CD8+ T cells from peripheral blood mononuclear cells, sampled before pregnancy. This sequence joins TRBV27 and TRBJ2-7; the D gene is possibly TRBD2 (7 bases). The TCR was taken from a female donor with multiple sclerosis, enrolled in a pregnancy study. The CDR3, as DNA: TGTGCCAGCAGTTTGGGGGGGCGCTACGAGCAGTACTTC. It yields the protein CASSLGGRYEQYF.